The next 8 T cell receptor beta chains were all read from a single sample in a study of CD8 T cells in ankylosing spondylitis. TCRdb independently ran MiXCR on the 5' RACE reads; one entry per CDR3 protein. The sample has around 220,000 distinct CDR3 sequences; 10% to 13% are singletons. The source material was blood, either unsorted or a sorted T cell fraction (not recorded which). Source of these receptors: a male donor with ankylosing spondylitis or in good health (not recorded which).

This clonotype was seen many times. The chain employs TRBV20-1 and TRBJ2-7; D possibly matches TRBD1 or TRBD2 (6 bases each). Germline V lookup: CDR1 DFQATT, CDR2 SNEGSKA (reference sequence). The length of the CDR3 is 16 residues. The V end lost 4 bases, the J end lost 0 bases, and 19 bases lay between the germline ends. DNA of the CDR3: TGCAGTGCTAATGGGGGCCCTGCGGGGCTCTCCTACGAGCAGTACTTC. The encoded protein is CSANGGPAGLSYEQYF.

This clonotype showed up many times. The genes are TRBV5-5 and TRBJ1-1; a weak D match, TRBD1 (6 bases). Germline V CDR1 and CDR2: SGHKS, YYEKEE (reference sequence). The CDR3 length is 14 residues. Deletions cut 2 bases from V and 4 bases from J, with 12 bases between. CDR3 loop: CASSLTGKSTEAFF. The CDR3 coding sequence is TGTGCCAGCAGCTTAACAGGGAAGAGCACTGAAGCTTTCTTT.

This clonotype was detected a few times. The chain employs TRBV24-1 and TRBJ2-5; either TRBD1 or TRBD2 may fit D (5 bases each). The germline gives CDR1 KGHDR, CDR2 SFDVKD. V lost 4 bases and J 4 bases, leaving 21 bases between the germline ends. The CDR3 runs 17 residues. The CDR3 region is CATSEVGLAGTGETQYF. The DNA for the CDR3 is TGTGCCACCAGTGAAGTAGGGCTAGCTGGGACGGGAGAGACCCAGTACTTC.

This clonotype has at least ten counts. The chain links TRBV5-1 to TRBJ1-1; D remains ambiguous. The CDR3 is made up of 13 amino acids. Germline CDR1 SGHRS, CDR2 YFSETQ. Trimming left V 3 bases short and J 5 bases short, with 11 bases between. CDR3 amino acids: CASSSRVSTEAFF. The CDR3, as DNA: TGCGCCAGCAGCTCCCGAGTTTCGACTGAAGCTTTCTTT. The full variable domain, completed using reference TRBV5-1 and TRBJ1-1, is KAGVTQTPRYLIKTRGQQVTLSCSPISGHRSVSWYQQTPGQGLQFLFEYFSETQRNKGNFPGRFSGRQFSNSRSEMNVSTLELGDSALYLCASSSRVSTEAFFGQGTRLTVV.

This clonotype was counted many times. The V and J genes are TRBV7-2 and TRBJ2-2, with TRBD2 matching 11 bases. This CDR3 is 17 amino acids long. With 3 bases clipped from V and 2 bases from J, the junction kept 5 bases outside the gene matches. Germline V gene data show CDR1 as SGHTA and CDR2 as FQGNSA. CDR3 DNA: TGTGCCAGCAGCTTGATAGCGGGGGGGCCTAACACCGGGGAGCTGTTTTTT. This gives the protein CASSLIAGGPNTGELFF.

V is TRBV20-1 and J is TRBJ2-5; 9 bases match TRBD2. The CDR3 is made up of 14 amino acids. CDR1 is DFQATT, CDR2 SNEGSKA, per germline (reference sequence). Trimming cost V 3 bases and J 5 bases; bases outside gene matches: 7. The CDR3 spells CSASPGLAWETQYF. Written as DNA, the CDR3 is TGCAGTGCTAGCCCGGGACTAGCTTGGGAGACCCAGTACTTC.

This clonotype was seen repeatedly, ten times or more. The chain carries TRBV28 and TRBJ1-6, with 9 bases fitting TRBD1. CDR1 MDHEN and CDR2 SYDVKM come from the germline V gene. The CDR3 has 15 amino acids. The V segment lost 4 bases and the J segment 10 bases; nucleotides outside the gene matches: 8. CDR3 coding DNA: TGTGCCAGCAGTTACGCCGGGACAGGGTTATCACCCCTCCACTTT. Translated: CASSYAGTGLSPLHF.

This clonotype was observed many times. The V call is TRBV2, the J call TRBJ2-1; D assignment may be TRBD1 or TRBD2 (5 bases each). Germline V gene lookup returns CDR1 SNHLY and CDR2 FYNNEI. The CDR3 has 15 amino acids. V was trimmed by 6 bases and J by 0 bases, leaving 12 bases between them. CDR3 amino acids: CASSWGRNSYNEQFF. Here the CDR3 DNA reads TGTGCCAGCAGCTGGGGACGGAACTCCTACAATGAGCAGTTCTTC.